Listed here is a single T cell receptor (beta chain). The entry originates in a study of blood T cell repertoires in COVID-19. Under the authors' procedure: By means of reference gene primer amplification, nucleated cell counts were estimated. The method was immunoSEQ multiplex PCR; TCRdb's version includes in-frame clones alone and lacks a portion of them. V, J and clone size were drawn from that table, and D and trimming were deduced from the DNA. The table includes roughly 310,000 clones, more than 75% detected once. The V end lost 6 bases, the J end lost 10 bases, and 10 bases lay between the germline ends. The CDR3 loop spans 11 amino acids. The germline V gene encodes CDR1 LNHDA and CDR2 SQIVND (reference sequence).

The chain combines TRBV19 with TRBJ1-3; D gene ambiguous. Sequencing input: PBMCs or T cells enriched from blood (not recorded which). The sequence came from a man in his 60s who had recovered from COVID-19. The chain's CDR3 is CASRQTVTIYF. The CDR3, as DNA: TGTGCCAGTAGACAGACCGTTACCATATATTTT.